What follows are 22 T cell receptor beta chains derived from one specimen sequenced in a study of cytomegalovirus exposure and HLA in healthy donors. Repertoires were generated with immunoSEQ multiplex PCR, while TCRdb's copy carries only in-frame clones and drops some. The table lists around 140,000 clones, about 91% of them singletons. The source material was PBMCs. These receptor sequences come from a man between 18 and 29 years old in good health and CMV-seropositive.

The CDR3 sequence is CASSSKGQLNTEAFF. The CDR3 DNA reads as TGTGCCAGCAGTTCGAAGGGACAGTTGAACACTGAAGCTTTCTTT. The chain employs TRBV6-5 and TRBJ1-1; 7 positions match TRBD1. The CDR3 totals 15 residues. The junction had 5 bases not matched to a gene; V was cut back by 4 bases and J by 0 bases. Germline CDR1 reads MNHEY; CDR2 reads SVGAGI.

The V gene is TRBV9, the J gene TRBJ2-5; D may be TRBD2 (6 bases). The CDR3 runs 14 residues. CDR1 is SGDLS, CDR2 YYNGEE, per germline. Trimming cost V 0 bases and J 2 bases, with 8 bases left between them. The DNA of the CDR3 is TGTGCCAGCAGCGTAGGCGGGGCTCAAGAGACCCAGTACTTC. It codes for CASSVGGAQETQYF.

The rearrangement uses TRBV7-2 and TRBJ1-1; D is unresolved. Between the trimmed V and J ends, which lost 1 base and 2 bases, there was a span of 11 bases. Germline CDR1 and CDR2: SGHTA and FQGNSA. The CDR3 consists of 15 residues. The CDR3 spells CASSLVVVRNTEAFF. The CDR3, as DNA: TGTGCCAGCAGCTTAGTGGTTGTGAGAAACACTGAAGCTTTCTTT.

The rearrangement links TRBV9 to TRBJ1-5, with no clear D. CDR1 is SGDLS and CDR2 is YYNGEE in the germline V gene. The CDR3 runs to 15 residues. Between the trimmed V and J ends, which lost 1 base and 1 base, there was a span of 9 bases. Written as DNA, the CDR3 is TGTGCCAGCAGCGTAAACAGCGGGAGCAATCAGCCCCAGCATTTT. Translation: CASSVNSGSNQPQHF.

The CDR3 DNA reads TGTGCCAGCAGTTCCGCCTGGAGTGGCTACACCTTC. Its translation: CASSSAWSGYTF. The rearrangement uses TRBV28 and TRBJ1-2; D ambiguous. V gave up 4 bases and J gave up 7 bases, with 10 bases separating them. The germline CDR1 and CDR2 sequences are MDHEN and SYDVKM. The CDR3 has 12 amino acids.

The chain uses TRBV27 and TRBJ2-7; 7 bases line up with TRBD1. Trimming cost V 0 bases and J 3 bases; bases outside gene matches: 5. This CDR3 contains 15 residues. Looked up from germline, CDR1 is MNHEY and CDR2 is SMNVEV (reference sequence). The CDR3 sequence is CASSLSLRGNYEQYF. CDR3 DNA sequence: TGTGCCAGCAGTTTATCCCTCAGGGGGAACTACGAGCAGTACTTC.

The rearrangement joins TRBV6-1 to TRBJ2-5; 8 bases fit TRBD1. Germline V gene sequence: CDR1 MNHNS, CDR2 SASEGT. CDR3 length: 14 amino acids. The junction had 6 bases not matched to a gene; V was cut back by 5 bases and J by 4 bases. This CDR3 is CASSMWTGPETQYF. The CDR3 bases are TGTGCCAGCAGTATGTGGACAGGGCCAGAGACCCAGTACTTC.

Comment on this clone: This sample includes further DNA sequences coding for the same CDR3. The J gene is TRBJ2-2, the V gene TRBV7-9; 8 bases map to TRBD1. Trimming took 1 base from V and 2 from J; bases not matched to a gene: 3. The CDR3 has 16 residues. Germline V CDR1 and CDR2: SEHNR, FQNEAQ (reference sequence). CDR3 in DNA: TGTGCCAGCAGCTTAGTGGGGACAGGAAACACCGGGGAGCTGTTTTTT. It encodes CASSLVGTGNTGELFF.

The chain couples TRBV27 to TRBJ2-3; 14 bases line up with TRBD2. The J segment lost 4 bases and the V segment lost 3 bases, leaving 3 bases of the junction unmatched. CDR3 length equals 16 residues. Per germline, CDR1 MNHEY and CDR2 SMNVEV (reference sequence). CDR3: CASSLGTSGRSDTQYF. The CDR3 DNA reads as TGTGCCAGCAGTTTGGGGACTAGCGGGAGATCAGATACGCAGTATTTT.

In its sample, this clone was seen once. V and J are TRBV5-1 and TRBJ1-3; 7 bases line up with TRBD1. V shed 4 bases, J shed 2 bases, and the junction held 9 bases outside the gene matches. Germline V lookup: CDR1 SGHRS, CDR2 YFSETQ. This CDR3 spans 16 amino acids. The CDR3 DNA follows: TGCGCCAGCAGCCTTGCCGACAGGGCAACTGGAAACACCATATATTTT. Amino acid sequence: CASSLADRATGNTIYF.

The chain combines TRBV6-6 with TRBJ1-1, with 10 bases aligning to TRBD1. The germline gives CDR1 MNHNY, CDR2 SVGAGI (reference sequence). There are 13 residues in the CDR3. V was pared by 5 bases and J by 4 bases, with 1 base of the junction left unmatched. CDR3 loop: CASSDRGPTEAFF. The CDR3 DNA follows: TGTGCCAGCAGTGACAGGGGGCCCACTGAAGCTTTCTTT.

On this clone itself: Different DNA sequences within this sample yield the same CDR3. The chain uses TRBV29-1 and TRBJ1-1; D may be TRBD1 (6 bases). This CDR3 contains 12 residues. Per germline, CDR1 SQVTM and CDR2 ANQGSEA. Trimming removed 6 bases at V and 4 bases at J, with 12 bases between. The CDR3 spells CSVSQGATEAFF. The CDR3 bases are TGCAGCGTCTCACAGGGAGCCACTGAAGCTTTCTTT.

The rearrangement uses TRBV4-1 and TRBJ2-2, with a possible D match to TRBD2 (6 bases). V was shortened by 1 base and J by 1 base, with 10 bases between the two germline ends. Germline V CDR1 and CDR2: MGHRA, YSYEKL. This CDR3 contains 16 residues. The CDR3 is CASSQAPGENTGELFF. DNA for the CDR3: TGCGCCAGCAGCCAAGCTCCGGGAGAGAACACCGGGGAGCTGTTTTTT.

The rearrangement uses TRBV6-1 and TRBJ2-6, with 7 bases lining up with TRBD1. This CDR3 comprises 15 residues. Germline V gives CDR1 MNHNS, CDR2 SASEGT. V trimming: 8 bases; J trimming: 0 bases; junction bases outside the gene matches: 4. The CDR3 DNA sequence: TGTGCCAGCGGGGGACAGCTCTCTGGGGCCAACGTCCTGACTTTC. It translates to CASGGQLSGANVLTF.

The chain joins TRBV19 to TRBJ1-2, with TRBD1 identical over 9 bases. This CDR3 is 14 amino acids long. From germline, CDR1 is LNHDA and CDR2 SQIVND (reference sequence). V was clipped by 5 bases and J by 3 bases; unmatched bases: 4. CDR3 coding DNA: TGTGCCAGTAGTCAAACAGGGGGCCACTATGGCTACACCTTC. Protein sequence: CASSQTGGHYGYTF.

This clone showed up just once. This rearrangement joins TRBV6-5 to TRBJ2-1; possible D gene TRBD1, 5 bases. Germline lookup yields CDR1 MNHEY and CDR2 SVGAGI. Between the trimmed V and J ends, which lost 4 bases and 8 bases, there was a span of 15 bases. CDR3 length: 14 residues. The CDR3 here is CASSFSPGQDEQFF. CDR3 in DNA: TGTGCCAGCAGTTTCTCCCCAGGGCAGGATGAGCAGTTCTTC.

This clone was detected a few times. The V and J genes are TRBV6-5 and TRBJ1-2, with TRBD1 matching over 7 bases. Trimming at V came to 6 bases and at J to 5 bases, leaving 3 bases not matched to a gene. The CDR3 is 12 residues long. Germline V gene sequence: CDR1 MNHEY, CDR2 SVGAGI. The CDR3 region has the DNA TGTGCCAGCAGGAGACAGGGATATGGCTACACCTTC. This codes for CASRRQGYGYTF.

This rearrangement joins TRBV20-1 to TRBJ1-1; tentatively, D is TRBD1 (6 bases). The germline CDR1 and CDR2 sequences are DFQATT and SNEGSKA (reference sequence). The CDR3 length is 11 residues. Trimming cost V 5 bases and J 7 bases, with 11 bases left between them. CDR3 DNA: TGCAGTGCTTCAGAGGGGGATGAAGCTTTCTTT. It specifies CSASEGDEAFF.

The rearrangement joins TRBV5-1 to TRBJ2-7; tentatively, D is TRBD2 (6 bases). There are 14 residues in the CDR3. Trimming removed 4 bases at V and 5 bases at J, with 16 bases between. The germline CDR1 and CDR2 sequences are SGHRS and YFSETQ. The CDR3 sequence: CASSRDSSQNEQYF. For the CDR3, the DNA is TGCGCCAGCAGCCGGGACTCCTCTCAGAACGAGCAGTACTTC.

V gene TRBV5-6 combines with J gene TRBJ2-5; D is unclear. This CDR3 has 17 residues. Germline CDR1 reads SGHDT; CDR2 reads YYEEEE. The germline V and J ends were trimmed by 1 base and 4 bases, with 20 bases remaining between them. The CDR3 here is CASSLTHQVRTRETQYF. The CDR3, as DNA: TGTGCCAGCAGCTTGACCCATCAGGTCCGAACTCGAGAGACCCAGTACTTC.

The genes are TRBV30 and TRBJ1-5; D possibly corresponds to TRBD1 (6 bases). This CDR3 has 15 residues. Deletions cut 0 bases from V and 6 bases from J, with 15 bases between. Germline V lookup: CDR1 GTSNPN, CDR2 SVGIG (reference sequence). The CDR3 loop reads CAWSVRRGQSQPQHF. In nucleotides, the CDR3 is TGTGCCTGGAGTGTACGCAGGGGCCAGAGTCAGCCCCAGCATTTT.

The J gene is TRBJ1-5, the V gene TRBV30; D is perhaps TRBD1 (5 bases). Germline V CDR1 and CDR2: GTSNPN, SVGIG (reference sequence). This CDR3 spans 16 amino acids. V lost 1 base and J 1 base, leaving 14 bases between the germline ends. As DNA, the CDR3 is TGTGCCTGGAGTGGGGGCGAGGTCCGAAGCAATCAGCCCCAGCATTTT. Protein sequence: CAWSGGEVRSNQPQHF. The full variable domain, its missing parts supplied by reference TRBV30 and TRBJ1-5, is SQTIHQWPATLVQPVGSPLSLECTVEGTSNPNLYWYRQAAGRGLQLLFYSVGIGQISSEVPQNLSASRPQDRQFILSSKKLLLSDSGFYLCAWSGGEVRSNQPQHFGDGTRLSIL.